This T cell receptor (beta chain) was sequenced for a study of cytomegalovirus exposure and HLA in healthy donors. Study-wide background: Earlier, some 170 million T cells were analyzed, and approximately 110 million unique TCR beta sequences were found among them.

Whole-study results and caveats: For most TCR beta V segments, an earlier analysis put the productive rate at about 90% or about 30% of the time. 150 or so TCR beta chains were listed as cytomegalovirus-associated.

The PCR was carried out with 60 Vbeta primers and 13 Jbeta primers. TCRdb's table, derived via immunoSEQ multiplex PCR, lists solely in-frame clones and lacks some. This sample has roughly 200,000 clones, with 70% to 85% found just once. A few counts support this clone. Antigen specificity is unknown. Compared with germline, one end of the junction differs, possibly owing to a read error. The sequenced sample was PBMCs. This clonotype was obtained from a woman aged 55-69 years in good health and CMV-seropositive.

CDR3 loop: CSSSLAQYQPQHF. The CDR3 bases are TGTTCCAGCAGCTTAGCACAGTATCAGCCCCAGCATTTT. The chain joins TRBV7-9 to TRBJ1-5; D is undetermined. The germline CDR1 and CDR2 sequences are SEHNR and FQNEAQ (reference sequence). CDR3 length: 13 residues.